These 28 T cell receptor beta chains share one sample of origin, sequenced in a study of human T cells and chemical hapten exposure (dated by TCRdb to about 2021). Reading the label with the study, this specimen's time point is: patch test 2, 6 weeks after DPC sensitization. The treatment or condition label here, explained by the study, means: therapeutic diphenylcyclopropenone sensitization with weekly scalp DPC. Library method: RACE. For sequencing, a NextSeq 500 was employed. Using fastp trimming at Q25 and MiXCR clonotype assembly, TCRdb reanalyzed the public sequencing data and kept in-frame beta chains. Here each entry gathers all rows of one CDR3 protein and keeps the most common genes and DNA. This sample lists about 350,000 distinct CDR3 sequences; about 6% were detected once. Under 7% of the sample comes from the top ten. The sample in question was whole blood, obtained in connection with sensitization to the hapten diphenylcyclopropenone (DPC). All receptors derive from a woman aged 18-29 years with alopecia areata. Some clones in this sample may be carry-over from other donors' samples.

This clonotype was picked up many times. The CDR3 here is CASSPPLRHGPYGYTF. The CDR3 nucleotides read TGTGCCAGCAGCCCTCCTTTACGGCATGGACCCTATGGCTACACCTTC. This chain uses TRBV7-8 with TRBJ1-2; D call uncertain. The CDR3 spans 16 residues. Germline CDR1 reads SGHVS; CDR2 reads FQNEAQ. V gave up 5 bases and J gave up 4 bases, with 20 bases separating them.

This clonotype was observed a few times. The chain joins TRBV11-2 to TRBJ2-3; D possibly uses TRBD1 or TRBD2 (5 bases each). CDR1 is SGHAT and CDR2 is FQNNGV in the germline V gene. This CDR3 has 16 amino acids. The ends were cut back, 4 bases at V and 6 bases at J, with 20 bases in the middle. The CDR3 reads CASSSFGPADMDTQYF. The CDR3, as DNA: TGTGCCAGCAGCTCATTCGGTCCAGCGGACATGGATACGCAGTATTTT.

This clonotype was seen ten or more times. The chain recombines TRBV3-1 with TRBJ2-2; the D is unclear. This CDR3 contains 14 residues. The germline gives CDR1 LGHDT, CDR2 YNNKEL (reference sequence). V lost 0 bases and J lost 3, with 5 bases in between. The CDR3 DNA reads TGTGCCAGCAGCCAAGATTCCGACACCGGGGAGCTGTTTTTT. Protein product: CASSQDSDTGELFF.

The CDR3 nucleotides are TGTGCCAGCAGCAATGGGAGGATAGCGGGGGGGCGAAATGAGCAGTTCTTC. It specifies CASSNGRIAGGRNEQFF. The chain combines TRBV21-1 with TRBJ2-1; whether TRBD2, the table's D call, matches the DNA was not checked. TRBV21-1 is marked as a pseudogene. The CDR3 contains 17 residues.

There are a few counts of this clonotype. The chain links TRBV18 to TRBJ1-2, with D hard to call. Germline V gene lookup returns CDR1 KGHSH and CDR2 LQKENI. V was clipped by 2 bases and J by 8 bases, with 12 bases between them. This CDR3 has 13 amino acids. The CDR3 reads CASSPSQERGYTF. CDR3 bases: TGTGCCAGCTCACCAAGTCAAGAGAGGGGCTACACCTTC.

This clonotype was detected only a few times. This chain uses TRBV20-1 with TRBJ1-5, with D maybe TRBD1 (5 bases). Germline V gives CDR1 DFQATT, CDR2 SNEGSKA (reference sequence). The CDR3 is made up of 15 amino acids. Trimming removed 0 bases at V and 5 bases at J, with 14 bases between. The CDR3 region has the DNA TGCAGTGCTAGAGATGGGGCAGACTCTTATCAGCCCCAGCATTTT. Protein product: CSARDGADSYQPQHF.

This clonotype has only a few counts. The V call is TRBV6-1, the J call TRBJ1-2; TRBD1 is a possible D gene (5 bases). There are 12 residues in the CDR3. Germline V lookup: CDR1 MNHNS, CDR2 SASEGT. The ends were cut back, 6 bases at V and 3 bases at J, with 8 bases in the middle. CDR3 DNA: TGTGCCAGCAGGGCACAGGACTATGGCTACACCTTC. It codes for CASRAQDYGYTF.

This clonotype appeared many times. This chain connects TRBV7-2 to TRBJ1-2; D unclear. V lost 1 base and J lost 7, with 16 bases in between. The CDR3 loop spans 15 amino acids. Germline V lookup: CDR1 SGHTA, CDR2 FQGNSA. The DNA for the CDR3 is TGTGCCAGCAGCTTAGGTCTGGGCTCCGGGGTTGGCTACACCTTC. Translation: CASSLGLGSGVGYTF.

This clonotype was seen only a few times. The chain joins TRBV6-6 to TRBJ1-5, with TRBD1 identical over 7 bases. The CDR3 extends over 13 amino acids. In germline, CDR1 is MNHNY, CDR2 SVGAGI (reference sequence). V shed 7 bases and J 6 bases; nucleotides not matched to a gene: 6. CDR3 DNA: TGTGCCAGCACCACAGGGGCCCTTCAGCCCCAGCATTTT. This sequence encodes CASTTGALQPQHF.

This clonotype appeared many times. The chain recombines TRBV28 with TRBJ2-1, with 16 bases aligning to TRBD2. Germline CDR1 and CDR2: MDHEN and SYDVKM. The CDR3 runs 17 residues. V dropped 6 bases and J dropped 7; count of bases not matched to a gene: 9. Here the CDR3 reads CASSSPGLAGGENEQFF. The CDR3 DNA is TGTGCCAGCAGCAGCCCGGGACTAGCGGGGGGGGAGAATGAGCAGTTCTTC.

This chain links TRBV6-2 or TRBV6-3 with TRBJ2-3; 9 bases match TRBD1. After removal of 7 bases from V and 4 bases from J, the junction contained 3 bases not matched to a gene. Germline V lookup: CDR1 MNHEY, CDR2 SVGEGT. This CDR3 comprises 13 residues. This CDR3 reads CASKDRGADTQYF. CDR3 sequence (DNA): TGTGCCAGCAAAGACAGGGGGGCAGATACGCAGTATTTT.

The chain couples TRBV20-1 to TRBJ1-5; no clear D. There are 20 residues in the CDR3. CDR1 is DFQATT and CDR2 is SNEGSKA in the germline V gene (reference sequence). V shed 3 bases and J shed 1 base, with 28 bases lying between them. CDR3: CSARMRVGSLPWISNQPQHF. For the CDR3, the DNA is TGCAGTGCTAGGATGCGAGTAGGGTCCCTCCCTTGGATCAGCAATCAGCCCCAGCATTTT.

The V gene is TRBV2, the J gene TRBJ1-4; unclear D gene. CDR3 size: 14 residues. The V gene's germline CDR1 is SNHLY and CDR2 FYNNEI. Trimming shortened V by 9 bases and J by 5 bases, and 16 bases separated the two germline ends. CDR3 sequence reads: CASSRLSRNEKLFF. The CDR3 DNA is TGTGCCAGTAGTCGACTGAGCCGAAATGAAAAACTGTTTTTT. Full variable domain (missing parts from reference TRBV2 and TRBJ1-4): EPEVTQTPSHQVTQMGQEVILRCVPISNHLYFYWYRQILGQKVEFLVSFYNNEISEKSEIFDDQFSVERPDGSNFTLKIRSTKLEDSAMYFCASSRLSRNEKLFFGSGTQLSVL.

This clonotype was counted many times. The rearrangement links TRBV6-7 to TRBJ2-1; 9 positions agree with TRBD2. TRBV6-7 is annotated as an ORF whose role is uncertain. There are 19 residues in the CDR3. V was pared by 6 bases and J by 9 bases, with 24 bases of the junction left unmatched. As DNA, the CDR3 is TGTGCCAGCAGCGCTACGACTGGCGGGGGGGAATCTTGTGGCGGTGAGCAGTTCTTC. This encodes CASSATTGGGESCGGEQFF.

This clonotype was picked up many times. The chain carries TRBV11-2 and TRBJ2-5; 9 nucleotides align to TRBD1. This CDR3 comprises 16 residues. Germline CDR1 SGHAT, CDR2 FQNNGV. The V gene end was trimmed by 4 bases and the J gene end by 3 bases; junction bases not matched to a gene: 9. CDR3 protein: CASSSADRDREETQYF. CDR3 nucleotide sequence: TGTGCCAGCAGCTCGGCCGACCGGGACAGGGAAGAGACCCAGTACTTC.

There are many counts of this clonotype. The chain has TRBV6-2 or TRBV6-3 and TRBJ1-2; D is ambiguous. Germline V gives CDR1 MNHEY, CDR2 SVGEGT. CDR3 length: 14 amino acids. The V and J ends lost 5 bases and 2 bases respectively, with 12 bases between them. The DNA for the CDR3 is TGTGCCAGCAGTGAATTCCCAGAGAACTATGGCTACACCTTC. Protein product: CASSEFPENYGYTF.

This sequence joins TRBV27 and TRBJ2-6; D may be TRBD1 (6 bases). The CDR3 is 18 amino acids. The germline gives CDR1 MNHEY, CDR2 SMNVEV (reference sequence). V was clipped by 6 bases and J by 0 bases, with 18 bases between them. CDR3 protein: CASRYTAGTPSGANVLTF. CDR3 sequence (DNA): TGTGCCAGCAGATACACAGCCGGGACACCCTCTGGGGCCAACGTCCTGACTTTC.

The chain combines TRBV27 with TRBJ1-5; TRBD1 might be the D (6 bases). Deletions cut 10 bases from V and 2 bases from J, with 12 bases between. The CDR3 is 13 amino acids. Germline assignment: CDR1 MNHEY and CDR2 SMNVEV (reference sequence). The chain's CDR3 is CATRTAGNQPQHF. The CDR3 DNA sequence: TGTGCCACCCGGACAGCCGGCAATCAGCCCCAGCATTTT.

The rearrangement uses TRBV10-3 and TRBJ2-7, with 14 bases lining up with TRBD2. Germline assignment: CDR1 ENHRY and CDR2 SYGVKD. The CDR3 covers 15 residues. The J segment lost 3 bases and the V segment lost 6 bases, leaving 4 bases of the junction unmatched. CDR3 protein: CAIRMGLAGVYEQYF. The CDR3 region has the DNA TGTGCCATCAGAATGGGACTAGCGGGAGTCTACGAGCAGTACTTC.

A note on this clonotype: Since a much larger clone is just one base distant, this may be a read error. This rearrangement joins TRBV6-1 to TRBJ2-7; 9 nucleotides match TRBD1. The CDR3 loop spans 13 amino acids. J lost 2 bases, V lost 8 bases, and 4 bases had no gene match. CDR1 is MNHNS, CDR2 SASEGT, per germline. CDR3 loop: CASGQGNTYEQYF. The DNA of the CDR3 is TGTGCCAGCGGACAGGGGAATACCTACGAGCAGTACTTC.

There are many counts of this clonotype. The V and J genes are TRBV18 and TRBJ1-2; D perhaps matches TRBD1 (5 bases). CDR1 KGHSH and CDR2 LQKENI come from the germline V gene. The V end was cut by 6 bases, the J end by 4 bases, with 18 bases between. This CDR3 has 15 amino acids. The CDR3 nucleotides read TGTGCCAGCTCGCCCCTCCCGGGACTGAGCTATGGCTACACCTTC. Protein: CASSPLPGLSYGYTF.

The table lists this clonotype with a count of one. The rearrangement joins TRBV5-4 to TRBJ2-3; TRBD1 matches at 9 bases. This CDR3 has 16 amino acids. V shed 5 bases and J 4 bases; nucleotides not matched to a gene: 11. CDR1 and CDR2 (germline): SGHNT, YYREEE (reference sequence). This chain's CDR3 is CASRTSRDRAPDTQYF. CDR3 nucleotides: TGTGCCAGCAGGACGTCCCGGGACAGGGCCCCAGATACGCAGTATTTT.

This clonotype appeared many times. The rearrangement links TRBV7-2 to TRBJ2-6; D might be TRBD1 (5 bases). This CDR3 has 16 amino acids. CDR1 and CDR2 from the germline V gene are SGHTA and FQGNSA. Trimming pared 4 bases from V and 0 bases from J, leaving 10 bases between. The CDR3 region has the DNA TGTGCCAGCAGCTCCCTAGGGGCCTCTGGGGCCAACGTCCTGACTTTC. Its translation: CASSSLGASGANVLTF.

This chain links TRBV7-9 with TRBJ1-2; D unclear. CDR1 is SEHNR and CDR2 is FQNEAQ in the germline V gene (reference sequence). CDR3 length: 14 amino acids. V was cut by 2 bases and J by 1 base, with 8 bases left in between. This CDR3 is CASSLREFNYGYTF. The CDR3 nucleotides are TGTGCCAGCAGCTTAAGAGAGTTTAACTATGGCTACACCTTC.

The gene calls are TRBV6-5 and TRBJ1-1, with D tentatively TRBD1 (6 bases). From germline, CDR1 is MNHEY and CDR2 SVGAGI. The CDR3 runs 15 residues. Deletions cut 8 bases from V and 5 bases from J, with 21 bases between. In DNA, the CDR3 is TGTGCCAGCGAAAAAGCACAGGGAAGAGGGACTGAAGCTTTCTTT. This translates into CASEKAQGRGTEAFF.

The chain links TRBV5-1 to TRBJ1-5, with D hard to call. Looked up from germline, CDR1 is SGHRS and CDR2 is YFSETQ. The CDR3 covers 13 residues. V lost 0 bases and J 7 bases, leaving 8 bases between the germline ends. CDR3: CASSLVMGQPQHF. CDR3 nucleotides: TGCGCCAGCAGCTTGGTTATGGGCCAGCCCCAGCATTTT.

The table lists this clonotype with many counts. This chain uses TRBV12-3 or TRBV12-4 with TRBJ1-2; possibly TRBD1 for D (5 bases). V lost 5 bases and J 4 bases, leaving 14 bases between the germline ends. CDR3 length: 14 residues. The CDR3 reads CASSPFDSSYGYTF. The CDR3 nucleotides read TGTGCCAGCAGTCCCTTCGACAGTAGCTATGGCTACACCTTC.

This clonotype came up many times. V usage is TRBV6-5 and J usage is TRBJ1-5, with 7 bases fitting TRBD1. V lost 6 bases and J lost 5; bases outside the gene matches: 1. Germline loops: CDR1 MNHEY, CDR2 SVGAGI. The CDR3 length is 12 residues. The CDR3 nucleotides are TGTGCCAGCAGAACAGGGGATCAGCCCCAGCATTTT. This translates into CASRTGDQPQHF.